This T cell receptor (beta chain) was recorded in a study of cytotoxic CD8 clonotypes in ibrutinib-treated CLL. Study-level information: Patients attained 25 or so partial and 2 complete responses; at median around 68 months, around 15 remained remitted while around twelve progressed. Study-level findings and limits: At baseline, clonality was higher than in age-matched healthy donors and correlated with CD8+ counts.

In the case of this clone: Its target is unknown.

The protocol was immunoSEQ multiplex PCR, while the TCRdb copy is restricted to in-frame clones and leaves out a portion. The repertoire has 15,000 to 20,000 clones, around 80% of them found once; the top ten carry 15% to 20%. The CDR3 totals 16 residues. The germline CDR1 and CDR2 sequences are SGHAT and FQNNGV. V lost 5 bases, J lost 2 bases, and 19 bases lay in between. This chain uses TRBV11-2 with TRBJ2-7; D might be TRBD1 (6 bases). The sample in question was PBMCs, obtained before ibrutinib treatment. The source of this sequence is a human donor with chronic lymphocytic leukemia. CDR3 nucleotide sequence: TGTGCCAGCAGCAAAACCCAGGGGCTGGTCCCCTACGAGCAGTACTTC. It is translated as CASSKTQGLVPYEQYF.